The 23 T cell receptor beta chains below were found in one sample sequenced in a study of T cell responses to AZD1222 COVID-19 vaccine (dated by TCRdb to the early 2020s). This sample's time point label indicates: baseline before first vaccination. The library came from the immunoSEQ multiplex PCR assay. As stored in TCRdb, this immuneACCESS dataset retains in-frame rearrangements with V and J assigned. A fraction of the clones does not appear; measured against another copy, unresolved V genes explain less than half of the discrepancy, and the remainder lacks a known reason. The sample table shows under 200,000 clones, and roughly nine tenths are seen once. The ten top clones hold approximately 1.6% of the sample. Sequencing was performed on peripheral blood, taken on day 0 of AZD1222 vaccination. These receptors all stem from an adult in good health.

The genes are TRBV6-1 and TRBJ1-6; D gene ambiguous. Germline V gene sequence: CDR1 MNHNS, CDR2 SASEGT. CDR3 length: 13 residues. Trimming cost V 2 bases and J 9 bases, with 8 bases left between them. CDR3 in DNA: TGTGCCAGCAGTGAACGATACGGTTCACCCCTCCACTTT. Translated, it gives CASSERYGSPLHF.

This clone has more than one count but fewer than ten. The chain recombines TRBV12-5 with TRBJ1-2; D not resolved. Germline assignment: CDR1 LGHNT and CDR2 FRNRAP. The CDR3 is made up of 15 amino acids. V lost 5 bases and J lost 0, with 13 bases in between. In nucleotides, the CDR3 is TGTGCTAGTGGTCCGCCAGGCCTCGCTAACTATGGCTACACCTTC. It codes for CASGPPGLANYGYTF.

The chain recombines TRBV7-2 with TRBJ2-1; weak D call: TRBD1 (6 bases). Germline-derived CDR1 and CDR2 are SGHTA and FQGNSA. V gave up 6 bases and J gave up 1 base, with 13 bases separating them. The length of the CDR3 is 15 residues. The CDR3 loop reads CASSSQGSSYNEQFF. The CDR3 DNA follows: TGTGCCAGCAGTTCTCAGGGGTCGTCCTACAATGAGCAGTTCTTC.

The chain employs TRBV19 and TRBJ1-1; unclear D gene. This CDR3 is 16 amino acids long. V shed 6 bases and J shed 0 bases, with 17 bases lying between them. Germline V gene data show CDR1 as LNHDA and CDR2 as SQIVND (reference sequence). The CDR3 here is CASSPDRNFMNTEAFF. The CDR3 bases are TGTGCCAGTAGCCCCGACCGGAATTTCATGAACACTGAAGCTTTCTTT.

The V and J genes are TRBV19 and TRBJ1-5; 7 bases are a match to TRBD1. This CDR3 region has 14 residues. The germline CDR1 and CDR2 sequences are LNHDA and SQIVND (reference sequence). V was pared by 4 bases and J by 6 bases, with 6 bases of the junction left unmatched. CDR3 sequence: CASSTTGQGQPQHF. As DNA, the CDR3 is TGTGCCAGTAGTACGACAGGGCAGGGTCAGCCCCAGCATTTT.

The rearrangement uses TRBV3-1 (or the pseudogene TRBV3-2) and TRBJ1-2; 10 nucleotides align to TRBD1. CDR1 and CDR2 from the germline V gene are LGHDT and YNNKEL (reference sequence). Trimming at V came to 5 bases and at J to 7 bases, leaving 19 bases not matched to a gene. The length of the CDR3 is 18 residues. The CDR3 DNA sequence: TGTGCCAGCAGCTCACGGGTTTCGGGACAGGGGTTTATGGGTGGCTACACCTTC. Translated, it gives CASSSRVSGQGFMGGYTF.

The genes are TRBV9 and TRBJ2-3; D is perhaps TRBD1 (6 bases). This CDR3 region has 15 residues. From germline, CDR1 is SGDLS and CDR2 YYNGEE. The germline V and J ends were trimmed by 4 bases and 2 bases, with 14 bases remaining between them. The CDR3: CASSLWDTLTDTQYF. The CDR3 DNA reads as TGTGCCAGCAGCTTGTGGGACACCCTCACAGATACGCAGTATTTT.

The V call is TRBV9, the J call TRBJ2-2; D uncertain. Germline CDR1 is SGDLS and CDR2 is YYNGEE. The CDR3 has 14 residues. Trimming took 2 bases from V and 4 from J, leaving 9 bases between them. This CDR3 is CASSVAAITGELFF. Written as DNA, the CDR3 is TGTGCCAGCAGCGTTGCAGCGATCACCGGGGAGCTGTTTTTT.

The chain uses TRBV27 and TRBJ2-7; D is ambiguous. V lost 4 bases, J lost 8 bases, and 12 bases lay in between. Per germline, CDR1 MNHEY and CDR2 SMNVEV (reference sequence). This CDR3 contains 12 residues. CDR3 loop: CASSSSIKKQYF. Here the CDR3 DNA reads TGTGCCAGCAGTTCGAGCATAAAGAAGCAGTACTTC.

The CDR3 region is CASSYSGGGYNEQFF. CDR3 DNA: TGTGCCAGCAGTTACTCCGGGGGTGGATACAATGAGCAGTTCTTC. The rearrangement links TRBV6-5 to TRBJ2-1, with a tentative D call TRBD2 (6 bases). V was shortened by 0 bases and J by 4 bases, with 10 bases between the two germline ends. In germline, CDR1 is MNHEY, CDR2 SVGAGI. The CDR3 is made up of 15 amino acids.

The V gene is TRBV7-2, the J gene TRBJ1-1; 11 nucleotides align to TRBD1. The CDR3 loop spans 15 amino acids. Germline V gene lookup returns CDR1 SGHTA and CDR2 FQGNSA. V shed 4 bases and J 4 bases; nucleotides not matched to a gene: 5. CDR3 protein: CASSSPGTGGTEAFF. CDR3 bases: TGTGCCAGCAGCTCTCCTGGGACAGGGGGCACTGAAGCTTTCTTT.

The V gene is TRBV9, the J gene TRBJ1-4, with 7 bases matching TRBD1. This CDR3 spans 15 amino acids. V gave up 4 bases and J gave up 4 bases; unmatched junction bases: 7. Germline CDR1 SGDLS, CDR2 YYNGEE. CDR3 sequence: CASSPGQANNEKLFF. The CDR3 DNA follows: TGTGCCAGCAGCCCTGGACAGGCAAATAATGAAAAACTGTTTTTT. Complete variable domain (other parts from reference TRBV9 and TRBJ1-4): DSGVTQTPKHLITATGQRVTLRCSPRSGDLSVYWYQQSLDQGLQFLIQYYNGEERAKGNILERFSAQQFPDLHSELNLSSLELGDSALYFCASSPGQANNEKLFFGSGTQLSVL.

The V call is TRBV4-1, the J call TRBJ2-3; 12 nucleotides align to TRBD2. Trimming at V came to 0 bases and at J to 2 bases, leaving 6 bases not matched to a gene. Germline CDR1 MGHRA, CDR2 YSYEKL. The CDR3 is 18 residues long. The CDR3 bases are TGCGCCAGCAGCCAAGACAGGACTAGCGGGGTCCTCACAGATACGCAGTATTTT. Its translation is CASSQDRTSGVLTDTQYF.

The chain is built from TRBV19 and TRBJ2-7, with 11 bases identical to TRBD1. Germline CDR1 LNHDA, CDR2 SQIVND (reference sequence). The CDR3 sequence is 15 residues long. V trimming: 5 bases; J trimming: 2 bases; junction bases outside the gene matches: 5. In nucleotides, the CDR3 is TGTGCCAGTAGTCCCGGACAGGGGGCGACCTACGAGCAGTACTTC. Its translation: CASSPGQGATYEQYF.

The V and J genes are TRBV6-5 and TRBJ2-6; the D is unclear. Per the germline V gene, CDR1 is MNHEY and CDR2 is SVGAGI. Trimming took 0 bases from V and 3 from J, leaving 6 bases between them. The CDR3 is 15 residues long. CDR3 in DNA: TGTGCCAGCAGTTACTCCATCTTTGGGGCCAACGTCCTGACTTTC. This encodes CASSYSIFGANVLTF.

The V call is TRBV12-3 or TRBV12-4, the J call TRBJ1-5, with D unresolved. The CDR3 length is 11 residues. The V end was cut by 8 bases, the J end by 4 bases, with 6 bases between. The CDR3 is CASGVNQPQHF. CDR3 DNA sequence: TGTGCCAGCGGGGTAAATCAGCCCCAGCATTTT.

CDR3 amino acids: CASRKRESNQPQHF. Here the CDR3 DNA reads TGTGCCAGCAGGAAGAGGGAGAGCAATCAGCCCCAGCATTTT. The chain recombines TRBV28 with TRBJ1-5, with D hard to call. The CDR3 runs 14 residues. With 6 bases removed from V and 1 base from J, the gap between germline ends came to 10 bases. Looked up from germline, CDR1 is MDHEN and CDR2 is SYDVKM.

This clone was seen once. The chain has TRBV3-1 (or the pseudogene TRBV3-2) and TRBJ1-4; the D is unclear. CDR3 length: 13 residues. Germline values: CDR1 LGHDT, CDR2 YNNKEL (reference sequence). The germline V and J ends were trimmed by 2 bases and 6 bases, with 7 bases remaining between them. The CDR3 spells CASSQSWDEKLFF. In DNA form, the CDR3 reads TGTGCCAGCAGCCAAAGCTGGGATGAAAAACTGTTTTTT.

The DNA of the CDR3 is TGTGCCAGCAGTCCGCGGGAGACCCAAGAGACCCAGTACTTC. Translating gives CASSPRETQETQYF. This sequence joins TRBV28 and TRBJ2-5; 7 bases line up with TRBD2. The J segment lost 1 base and the V segment lost 5 bases, leaving 4 bases of the junction unmatched. The CDR3 covers 14 residues. From germline, CDR1 is MDHEN and CDR2 SYDVKM.

V gene TRBV19 combines with J gene TRBJ1-5, with 7 bases fitting TRBD1. V lost 5 bases to trimming and J lost 5 bases; unmatched junction nucleotides: 6. The CDR3 is 14 residues long. The germline gives CDR1 LNHDA, CDR2 SQIVND (reference sequence). The CDR3 is CASSPQGRDQPQHF. The CDR3 nucleotides are TGTGCCAGTAGTCCACAGGGGCGAGATCAGCCCCAGCATTTT. The complete variable domain, with remaining parts taken from reference TRBV19 and TRBJ1-5, reads DGGITQSPKYLFRKEGQNVTLSCEQNLNHDAMYWYRQDPGQGLRLIYYSQIVNDFQKGDIAEGYSVSREKKESFPLTVTSAQKNPTAFYLCASSPQGRDQPQHFGDGTRLSIL.

This clone was observed once. The chain combines TRBV18 with TRBJ2-7; TRBD2 agrees at 12 bases. From germline, CDR1 is KGHSH and CDR2 LQKENI. CDR3 length: 15 residues. V was clipped by 6 bases and J by 7 bases; unmatched bases: 10. The CDR3 coding sequence is TGTGCCAGCTCTTCCCGACTAGCGGGGGAGGGGGAGCAGTACTTC. Translation gives CASSSRLAGEGEQYF.

The gene calls are TRBV18 and TRBJ2-3; 12 bases fit TRBD2. The CDR3 runs to 16 residues. The germline V gene encodes CDR1 KGHSH and CDR2 LQKENI. V trimming: 3 bases; J trimming: 6 bases; junction bases outside the gene matches: 7. CDR3 region: CASSPILAGGPDTQYF. As DNA, the CDR3 is TGTGCCAGCTCACCCATTCTAGCGGGGGGGCCCGATACGCAGTATTTT.

CDR3: CATSRDPGSNEKLFF. The CDR3 DNA is TGTGCCACCAGCAGAGATCCTGGATCAAATGAAAAACTGTTTTTT. V is TRBV15 and J is TRBJ1-4, with D hard to call. Trimming took 0 bases from V and 5 from J, leaving 10 bases between them. CDR1 and CDR2 (germline): LNHNV, YYDKDF (reference sequence). CDR3 length: 15 amino acids.